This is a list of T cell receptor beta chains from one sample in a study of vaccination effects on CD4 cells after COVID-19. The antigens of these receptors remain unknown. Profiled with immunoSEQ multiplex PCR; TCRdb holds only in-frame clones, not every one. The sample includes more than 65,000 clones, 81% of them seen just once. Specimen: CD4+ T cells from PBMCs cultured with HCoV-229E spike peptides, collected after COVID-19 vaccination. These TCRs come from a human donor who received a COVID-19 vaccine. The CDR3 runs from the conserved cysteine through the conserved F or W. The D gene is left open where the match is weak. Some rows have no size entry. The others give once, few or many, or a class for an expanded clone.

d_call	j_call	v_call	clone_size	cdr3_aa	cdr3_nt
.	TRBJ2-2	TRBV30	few	CAWRIEWGGELFF	TGTGCCTGGAGGATCGAGTGGGGCGGGGAGCTGTTTTTT
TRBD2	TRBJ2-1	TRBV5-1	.	CASSLGLGAGGIDNEQFF	TGCGCCAGCAGCTTGGGGTTAGGAGCGGGGGGAATAGACAATGAGCAGTTCTTC
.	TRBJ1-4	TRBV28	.	CASSLGGANEKLFF	TGTGCCAGCAGTTTGGGAGGGGCGAATGAAAAACTGTTTTTT
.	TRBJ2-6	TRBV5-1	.	CASSLRVSGANVLTF	TGCGCCAGCAGCTTGAGGGTCTCTGGGGCCAACGTCCTGACTTTC
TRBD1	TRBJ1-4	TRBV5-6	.	CASSIRDSNQKLFF	TGTGCCAGCAGCATACGGGACAGTAATCAAAAACTGTTTTTT
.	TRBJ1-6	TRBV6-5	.	CASSHSGSYNSPLHF	TGTGCCAGCAGCCACTCCGGCTCCTATAATTCACCCCTCCACTTT
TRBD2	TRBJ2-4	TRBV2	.	CASADSGGVIQYF	TGTGCCAGCGCGGATAGCGGGGGTGTCATTCAGTACTTC
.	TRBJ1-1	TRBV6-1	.	CASSEGLSRNTEAFF	TGTGCCAGCAGTGAGGGGCTTTCAAGGAACACTGAAGCTTTCTTT
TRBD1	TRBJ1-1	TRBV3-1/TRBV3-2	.	CASSHTGGPAEAFF	TGTGCCAGCAGCCACACAGGGGGTCCAGCTGAAGCTTTCTTT
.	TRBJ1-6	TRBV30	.	CAWIRGRSPLHF	TGTGCCTGGATACGGGGTCGATCACCCCTCCACTTT
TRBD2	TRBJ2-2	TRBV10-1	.	CASSVQASGRYTGELFF	TGCGCCAGCAGTGTTCAGGCTAGCGGGAGATACACCGGGGAGCTGTTTTTT
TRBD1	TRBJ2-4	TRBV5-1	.	CASSPTTGTDKNIQYF	TGCGCCAGCAGCCCAACTACCGGGACAGACAAAAACATTCAGTACTTC
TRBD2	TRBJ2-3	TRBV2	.	CASSASGGHVTQYF	TGTGCCAGCAGTGCGTCGGGGGGGCATGTTACGCAGTATTTT
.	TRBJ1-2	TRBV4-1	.	CASSQDSGEGVNYGYTF	TGCGCCAGCAGCCAAGATTCCGGGGAAGGCGTGAACTATGGCTACACCTTC
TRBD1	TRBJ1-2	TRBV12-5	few	CASASTGERGYTF	TGTGCTAGTGCCTCAACAGGGGAGCGTGGCTACACCTTC
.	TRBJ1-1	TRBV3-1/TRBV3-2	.	CASSQEYAPLNTEAFF	TGTGCCAGCAGCCAAGAGTACGCGCCGCTGAACACTGAAGCTTTCTTT
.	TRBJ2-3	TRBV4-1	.	CASSRTSGPPQRTDTQYF	TGCGCCAGCAGCCGAACAAGCGGGCCCCCCCAGCGGACAGATACGCAGTATTTT
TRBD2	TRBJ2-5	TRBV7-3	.	CASSVGLAGGQEETQYF	TGTGCCAGCAGCGTTGGACTAGCGGGGGGGCAAGAAGAGACCCAGTACTTC
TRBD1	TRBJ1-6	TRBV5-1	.	CASSLTGGYNSPLHF	TGCGCCAGCAGCTTGACAGGGGGGTATAATTCACCCCTCCACTTT
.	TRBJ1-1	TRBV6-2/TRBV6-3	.	CASSYRWVTEAFF	TGTGCCAGCAGTTACAGATGGGTCACTGAAGCTTTCTTT
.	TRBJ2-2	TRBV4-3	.	CASSRGGQGGELFF	TGCGCCAGCAGCCGAGGGGGGCAGGGCGGGGAGCTGTTTTTT
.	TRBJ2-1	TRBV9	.	CASSEPHNEQFF	TGTGCCAGCAGCGAGCCACACAATGAGCAGTTCTTC
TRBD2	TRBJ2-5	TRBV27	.	CASSLLSGGRETQYF	TGTGCCAGCAGTTTACTGTCGGGGGGTCGGGAGACCCAGTACTTC
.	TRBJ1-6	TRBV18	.	CASSPGEGSPLHF	TGTGCCAGCTCACCCGGGGAAGGTTCACCCCTCCACTTT
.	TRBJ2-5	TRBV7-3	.	CASSLMGQGQETQYF	TGTGCCAGCAGCTTAATGGGCCAGGGCCAAGAGACCCAGTACTTC
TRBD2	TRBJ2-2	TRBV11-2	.	CASSFSRRGTGELFF	TGTGCCAGCAGCTTCTCCAGGCGGGGGACCGGGGAGCTGTTTTTT
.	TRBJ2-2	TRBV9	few	CASSPGLANTGELFF	TGTGCCAGCAGCCCTGGATTAGCGAACACCGGGGAGCTGTTTTTT
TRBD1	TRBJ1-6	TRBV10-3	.	CAISKTGAGSPLHF	TGTGCCATCAGTAAGACAGGGGCCGGTTCACCCCTCCACTTT
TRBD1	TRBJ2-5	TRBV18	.	CASSPGQGLETQYF	TGTGCCAGCTCACCTGGACAGGGCCTAGAGACCCAGTACTTC
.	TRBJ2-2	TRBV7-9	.	CASSLGNLEEAGELFF	TGTGCCAGCAGCTTAGGAAATCTTGAGGAGGCCGGGGAGCTGTTTTTT
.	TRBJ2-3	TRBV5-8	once	CASSFPGADTQYF	TGTGCCAGCAGCTTCCCGGGGGCAGATACGCAGTATTTT
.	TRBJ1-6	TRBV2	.	CASSEAADSPLHF	TGTGCCAGCAGTGAAGCGGCAGATTCACCCCTCCACTTT
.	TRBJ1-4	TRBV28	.	CASSLGGNNEKLFF	TGTGCCAGCAGTTTAGGTGGTAATAATGAAAAACTGTTTTTT
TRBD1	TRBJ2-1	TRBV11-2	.	CASSSRQGGSYNEQFF	TGTGCCAGCAGCTCCCGACAGGGGGGATCCTACAATGAGCAGTTCTTC
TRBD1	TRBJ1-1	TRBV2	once	CASTRVTGETEAFF	TGTGCCAGCACCCGGGTGACAGGGGAGACTGAAGCTTTCTTT
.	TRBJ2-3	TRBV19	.	CASSTTWGDTQYF	TGTGCCAGTAGTACCACCTGGGGAGATACGCAGTATTTT
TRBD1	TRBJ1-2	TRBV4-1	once	CASSQDRVTGGNYGYTF	TGCGCCAGCAGCCAAGATAGGGTTACAGGGGGAAACTATGGCTACACCTTC
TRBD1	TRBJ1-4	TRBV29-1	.	CSALTGGDEKLFF	TGCAGCGCCTTGACAGGGGGTGATGAAAAACTGTTTTTT
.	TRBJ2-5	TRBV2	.	CASSLPEGAQYF	TGTGCCAGCAGCTTACCAGAGGGGGCCCAGTACTTC